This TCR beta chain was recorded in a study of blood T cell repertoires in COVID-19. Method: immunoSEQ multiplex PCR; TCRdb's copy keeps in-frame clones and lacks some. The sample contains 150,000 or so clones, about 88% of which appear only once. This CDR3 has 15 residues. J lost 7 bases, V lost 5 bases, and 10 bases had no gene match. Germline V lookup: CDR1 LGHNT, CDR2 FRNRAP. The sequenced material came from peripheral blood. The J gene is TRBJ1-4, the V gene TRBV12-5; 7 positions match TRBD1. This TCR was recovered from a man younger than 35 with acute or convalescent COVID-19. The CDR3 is CASGEHTGVAEKLFF. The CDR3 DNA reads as TGTGCTAGTGGTGAACATACAGGGGTTGCTGAAAAACTGTTTTTT.